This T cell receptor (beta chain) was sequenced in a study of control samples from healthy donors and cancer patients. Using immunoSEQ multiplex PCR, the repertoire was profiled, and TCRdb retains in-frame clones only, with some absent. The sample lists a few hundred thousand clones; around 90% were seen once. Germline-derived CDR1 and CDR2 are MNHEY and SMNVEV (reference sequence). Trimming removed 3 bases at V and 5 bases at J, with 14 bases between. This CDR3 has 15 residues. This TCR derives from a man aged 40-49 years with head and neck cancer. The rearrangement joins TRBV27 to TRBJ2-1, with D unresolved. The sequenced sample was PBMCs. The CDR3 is CASSFKGLHNNEQFF. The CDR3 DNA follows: TGTGCCAGCAGTTTCAAAGGGCTTCATAACAATGAGCAGTTCTTC.